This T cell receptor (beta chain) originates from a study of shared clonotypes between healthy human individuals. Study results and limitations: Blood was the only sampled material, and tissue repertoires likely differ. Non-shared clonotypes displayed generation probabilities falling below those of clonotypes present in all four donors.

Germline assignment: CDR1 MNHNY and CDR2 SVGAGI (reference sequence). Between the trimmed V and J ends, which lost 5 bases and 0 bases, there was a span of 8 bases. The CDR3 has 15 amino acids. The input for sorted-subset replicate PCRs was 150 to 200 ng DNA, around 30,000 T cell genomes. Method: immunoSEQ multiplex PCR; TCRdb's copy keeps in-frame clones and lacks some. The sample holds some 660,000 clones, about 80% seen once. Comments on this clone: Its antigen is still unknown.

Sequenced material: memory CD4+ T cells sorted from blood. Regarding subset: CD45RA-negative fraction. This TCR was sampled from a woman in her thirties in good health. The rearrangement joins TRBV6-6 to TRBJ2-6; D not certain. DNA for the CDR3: TGTGCCAGCAGTCATATGTACTCTGGGGCCAACGTCCTGACTTTC. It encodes CASSHMYSGANVLTF.